These 14 T cell receptor beta chains were all obtained from the same sample, sequenced in a study of blood T cell repertoires in COVID-19. Profiling relied on immunoSEQ multiplex PCR, and the TCRdb table lists in-frame clones only, not all of them. The sample includes about 40,000 clones, roughly 77% seen only once; the top ten take about 29%. Sequenced: peripheral blood. The receptors come from a man at least 80 years old with acute or convalescent COVID-19.

This clone was observed once. The chain employs TRBV19 and TRBJ1-2, with no clear D. With 2 bases removed from V and 0 bases from J, the gap between germline ends came to 4 bases. This CDR3 has 13 amino acids. CDR1 and CDR2 (germline): LNHDA, SQIVND (reference sequence). The CDR3 sequence is CASSILSNYGYTF. Written as DNA, the CDR3 is TGTGCCAGTAGTATACTATCTAACTATGGCTACACCTTC.

V is TRBV6-2 or TRBV6-3 and J is TRBJ1-1, with no clear D. The V and J ends lost 4 bases and 4 bases respectively, with 10 bases between them. From germline, CDR1 is MNHEY and CDR2 SVGEGT. CDR3 length: 13 amino acids. The CDR3 DNA sequence: TGTGCCAGCAGTTTCACTCGGGGCACTGAAGCTTTCTTT. Protein product: CASSFTRGTEAFF.

This clone occurred once. This chain connects TRBV2 to TRBJ2-5, with unresolved D. The CDR3 extends over 11 amino acids. Trimming pared 8 bases from V and 2 bases from J, leaving 6 bases between. Germline V gene lookup returns CDR1 SNHLY and CDR2 FYNNEI. The CDR3 loop reads CASGQQETQYF. In DNA, the CDR3 is TGTGCCAGCGGCCAGCAAGAGACCCAGTACTTC.

For the CDR3, the DNA is TGTGCCAGCAGCTTGTATGCCCGGCGGGGGAACACTGAAGCTTTCTTT. Translated, it gives CASSLYARRGNTEAFF. This sequence joins TRBV5-6 and TRBJ1-1; D unresolved. The germline V gene has CDR1 SGHDT and CDR2 YYEEEE. The CDR3 has 16 amino acids. Trimming cost V 1 base and J 1 base, with 14 bases left between them. Looking up the rest from reference TRBV5-6 and TRBJ1-1 gives the full variable domain: DAGVTQSPTHLIKTRGQQVTLRCSPKSGHDTVSWYQQALGQGPQFIFQYYEEEERQRGNFPDRFSGHQFPNYSSELNVNALLLGDSALYLCASSLYARRGNTEAFFGQGTRLTVV.

The chain uses TRBV13 and TRBJ1-2; 9 bases are a match to TRBD1. CDR1 is PRHDT, CDR2 FYEKMQ, per germline (reference sequence). Germline trimming cut 6 bases from V and 7 bases from J; bases unmatched to any gene: 6. The CDR3 sequence is 13 residues long. The CDR3 nucleotides read TGTGCCAGCAGGGAAACAGGGGGCAGTGGCTACACCTTC. Residues: CASRETGGSGYTF.

The chain couples TRBV5-4 to TRBJ2-1, with TRBD1 matching over 10 bases. V shed 8 bases, J shed 5 bases, and the junction held 4 bases outside the gene matches. The CDR3 loop spans 13 amino acids. The germline V gene encodes CDR1 SGHNT and CDR2 YYREEE (reference sequence). The CDR3: CASRTGGNNEQFF. CDR3 coding DNA: TGTGCCAGTAGGACAGGGGGGAACAATGAGCAGTTCTTC.

CDR3 amino acids: CASSTARNTGELFF. The DNA for the CDR3 is TGTGCCAGCAGCACTGCCCGGAACACCGGGGAGCTGTTTTTT. This chain connects TRBV9 to TRBJ2-2; D uncertain. The CDR3 consists of 14 residues. The germline CDR1 and CDR2 sequences are SGDLS and YYNGEE. With 4 bases removed from V and 1 base from J, the gap between germline ends came to 8 bases.

J is TRBJ1-4 and V is TRBV4-1; tentatively, D is TRBD1 (6 bases). Germline CDR1 MGHRA, CDR2 YSYEKL. Trimming left V 0 bases short and J 5 bases short, with 16 bases between. The CDR3 is made up of 17 amino acids. The CDR3 DNA reads as TGCGCCAGCAGCCAAGATCGCTCCACAGGGATAAATGAAAAACTGTTTTTT. Translation gives CASSQDRSTGINEKLFF.

This clone was recorded once. V is TRBV27 and J is TRBJ1-6; D is ambiguous. Germline CDR1 and CDR2: MNHEY and SMNVEV (reference sequence). The CDR3 totals 16 residues. V shed 3 bases and J shed 0 bases, with 9 bases lying between them. CDR3 protein: CASSFLGSSYNSPLHF. The CDR3 DNA sequence: TGTGCCAGCAGTTTTCTGGGGAGCTCCTATAATTCACCCCTCCACTTT.

The chain uses TRBV5-5 and TRBJ2-1; perhaps TRBD1 as D (5 bases). The CDR3 spans 15 residues. Trimming pared 0 bases from V and 3 bases from J, leaving 10 bases between. Germline CDR1 is SGHKS and CDR2 is YYEKEE (reference sequence). In nucleotides, the CDR3 is TGTGCCAGCAGCTTGGAAGGGGCTATCTACAATGAGCAGTTCTTC. Amino acids: CASSLEGAIYNEQFF.

This chain links TRBV11-2 with TRBJ2-1, with D perhaps TRBD1 (6 bases). In germline, CDR1 is SGHAT, CDR2 FQNNGV. The germline V and J ends were trimmed by 5 bases and 4 bases, with 15 bases remaining between them. CDR3 length: 15 residues. CDR3 sequence: CASSPPRGWYNEQFF. The DNA for the CDR3 is TGTGCCAGCAGCCCTCCTAGGGGGTGGTACAATGAGCAGTTCTTC.

The chain combines TRBV13 with TRBJ1-1, with TRBD1 matching 8 bases. V lost 5 bases and J lost 6; bases outside the gene matches: 5. This CDR3 spans 13 amino acids. Germline CDR1 is PRHDT and CDR2 is FYEKMQ (reference sequence). The CDR3 is CASSRQGLAEAFF. The CDR3 bases are TGTGCCAGCAGCAGACAGGGGCTCGCTGAAGCTTTCTTT. Variable domain in full (rest from reference TRBV13 and TRBJ1-1): AAGVIQSPRHLIKEKRETATLKCYPIPRHDTVYWYQQGPGQDPQFLISFYEKMQSDKGSIPDRFSAQQFSDYHSELNMSSLELGDSALYFCASSRQGLAEAFFGQGTRLTVV.

This clone was counted only a few times. The V call is TRBV7-9, the J call TRBJ2-7; D is unresolved. This CDR3 has 14 residues. CDR1 is SEHNR and CDR2 is FQNEAQ in the germline V gene (reference sequence). Deletions cut 1 base from V and 0 bases from J, with 7 bases between. The CDR3 spells CASSLGAPSYEQYF. Here the CDR3 DNA reads TGTGCCAGCAGCTTAGGCGCACCCTCCTACGAGCAGTACTTC.

V and J are TRBV27 and TRBJ2-3; 10 nucleotides match TRBD2. Per germline, CDR1 MNHEY and CDR2 SMNVEV (reference sequence). CDR3 size: 16 residues. Trimming removed 5 bases from V and 6 bases from J; junction bases left unmatched: 11. CDR3 DNA: TGTGCCAGCAGTCGTCAAGCGGGAGGGCCCCGGGATACGCAGTATTTT. Translation gives CASSRQAGGPRDTQYF.